Listed below are T cell receptor beta chains from one sample, sequenced in a study of T cells after somatic rescue of genetic block. Libraries were prepared by immunoSEQ multiplex PCR; TCRdb keeps only in-frame clonotypes and omits some of them. This table holds about 68,000 clones, about nine tenths found once. Sequenced input: peripheral blood mononuclear cells (PBMCs). The receptors originated from a man aged 40-50 years. Each CDR3 is given with its conserved first and last residue. A D gene is named only where the DNA matches it firmly. Not all rows give a size; the values are once, few, many and, for expanded clones, a class.

d_call j_call v_call clone_size cdr3_aa cdr3_nt
NA TRBJ2-7 TRBV25-1 NA CASSTGTYEQYF TGTGCCAGCAGCACAGGGACCTACGAGCAGTACTTC
NA TRBJ2-7 TRBV5-1 NA CASSQGQRDGGEQYF TGCGCCAGCAGCCAAGGACAACGGGATGGCGGGGAGCAGTACTTC
NA TRBJ2-1 TRBV19 NA CASSIGSTAEQFF TGTGCCAGTAGTATCGGAAGCACGGCTGAGCAGTTCTTC
NA TRBJ2-3 TRBV2 NA CASRVGSDTQYF TGTGCCAGCAGGGTGGGCTCCGATACGCAGTATTTT
TRBD2 TRBJ2-1 TRBV19 NA CASQSGLVSNEQFF TGTGCCAGTCAATCGGGACTAGTTTCCAATGAGCAGTTCTTC
TRBD1 TRBJ2-1 TRBV5-1 NA CASSFGTGGYNEQFF TGCGCCAGCAGTTTTGGGACAGGGGGGTACAATGAGCAGTTCTTC
NA TRBJ1-1 TRBV19 NA CASSMTQVSTEAFF TGTGCCAGTAGTATGACCCAGGTGAGCACTGAAGCTTTCTTT
NA TRBJ2-2 TRBV11-2 NA CASSPTRSNTGELFF TGTGCCAGCAGCCCGACTAGATCGAACACCGGGGAGCTGTTTTTT
TRBD1 TRBJ1-2 TRBV7-3 NA CASSPKGQGAFGYTF TGTGCCAGCAGCCCGAAGGGACAGGGGGCTTTCGGCTACACCTTC
TRBD2 TRBJ2-3 TRBV2 NA CASSPLGGVLTDTQYF TGTGCCAGCAGCCCATTGGGGGGGGTGTTAACAGATACGCAGTATTTT
NA TRBJ1-3 TRBV10-1 NA CATLGREGGNTIYF TGCGCCACCCTGGGGCGGGAGGGCGGAAACACCATATATTTT
NA TRBJ1-6 TRBV30 once CAWSVASSPFHF TGTGCCTGGAGTGTAGCGAGTTCACCCTTCCACTTT
NA TRBJ2-5 TRBV18 NA CASSPSREETQYF TGTGCCAGCTCACCGAGCAGGGAAGAGACCCAGTACTTC
TRBD2 TRBJ2-7 TRBV11-2 NA CASRQTSGAPYEQYF TGTGCCAGCAGGCAGACTAGCGGAGCTCCCTACGAGCAGTACTTC
NA TRBJ1-5 TRBV14 NA CASSPGLRQPQHF TGTGCCAGCAGCCCAGGACTTCGACAGCCCCAGCATTTT
NA TRBJ2-3 TRBV28 once CASRYGHDTQYF TGTGCCAGCAGGTACGGGCACGATACGCAGTATTTT
NA TRBJ2-7 TRBV27 once CASSFDRVNYEQYF TGTGCCAGCAGTTTCGACAGAGTTAACTACGAGCAGTACTTC
TRBD2 TRBJ2-5 TRBV11-2 NA CASSARLAAQETQYF TGTGCCAGCAGCGCCAGACTAGCGGCGCAAGAGACCCAGTACTTC
TRBD1 TRBJ2-7 TRBV6-5 once CASSPPPGQSYEQYF TGTGCCAGCAGCCCTCCGCCGGGACAGTCCTACGAGCAGTACTTC
NA TRBJ2-1 TRBV19 NA CASSILAGEQFF TGTGCCAGTAGTATTTTGGCGGGGGAGCAGTTCTTC
TRBD1 TRBJ2-5 TRBV6-5 NA CASSYWGRGETQYF TGTGCCAGCAGTTACTGGGGCAGGGGGGAGACCCAGTACTTC
NA TRBJ2-7 TRBV7-9 NA CASSFEQGDEQYF TGTGCCAGCAGCTTTGAACAGGGCGACGAGCAGTACTTC
NA TRBJ1-2 TRBV7-9 NA CASSLAGLGGYTF TGTGCCAGCAGCTTAGCGGGTCTGGGTGGCTACACCTTC
NA TRBJ1-1 TRBV20-1 NA CSARVNTEAFF TGCAGTGCTAGAGTGAACACTGAAGCTTTCTTT
TRBD2 TRBJ2-1 TRBV18 NA CASSQTSGGWYEQFF TGTGCCAGCTCGCAGACTAGCGGGGGTTGGTATGAGCAGTTCTTC
NA TRBJ1-1 TRBV28 NA CASSLSWNTEAFF TGTGCCAGCAGTTTATCGTGGAACACTGAAGCTTTCTTT
TRBD1 TRBJ2-3 TRBV7-9 NA CASSSGTGFTDTQYF TGTGCCAGCAGCTCCGGGACAGGGTTCACAGATACGCAGTATTTT
TRBD1 TRBJ2-6 TRBV18 NA CASSFRGQGNSGANVLTF TGTGCCAGCTCATTCCGGGGACAGGGCAACTCTGGGGCCAACGTCCTGACTTTC
NA TRBJ2-1 TRBV6-6 few CASRDNEQFF TGTGCCAGCAGAGACAATGAGCAGTTCTTC
NA TRBJ2-1 TRBV15 once CATSRAPQGNEQFF TGTGCCACCAGCAGAGCTCCCCAGGGAAATGAGCAGTTCTTC
NA TRBJ2-3 TRBV11-2 NA CASSSSPQHTQYF TGTGCCAGCAGCTCCTCCCCCCAGCATACGCAGTATTTT
NA TRBJ2-5 TRBV10-3 once CAIKGEGRGRLEETQYF TGTGCCATCAAGGGGGAGGGCAGGGGGCGACTAGAGGAGACCCAGTACTTC
TRBD2 TRBJ2-5 TRBV7-8 NA CASSLGLAGGWGETQYF TGTGCCAGCAGCTTAGGACTAGCGGGGGGCTGGGGAGAGACCCAGTACTTC
NA TRBJ2-7 TRBV27 NA CASSLGPRREQYF TGTGCCAGCAGTTTAGGCCCCCGCCGCGAGCAGTACTTC
NA TRBJ2-7 TRBV6-5 NA CASGRVDYEQYF TGTGCCAGCGGTAGGGTAGACTACGAGCAGTACTTC
NA TRBJ2-7 TRBV7-2 NA CASSSGDGSSYEQYF TGTGCCAGCAGCTCTGGGGACGGGAGCTCCTACGAGCAGTACTTC
NA TRBJ2-1 TRBV12-2 NA CASRLAGANEQFF TGTGCAAGTCGCTTAGCGGGAGCCAATGAGCAGTTCTTC
NA TRBJ1-6 TRBV7-3 NA CASSFAVGEGSPLHF TGTGCCAGCAGCTTCGCTGTAGGGGAGGGTTCACCCCTCCACTTT
TRBD2 TRBJ2-2 TRBV7-9 NA CASSFGLAGANTGELFF TGTGCCAGCAGCTTCGGACTAGCGGGGGCGAACACCGGGGAGCTGTTTTTT
NA TRBJ2-2 TRBV10-1 NA CASSEARPLNTGELFF TGCGCCAGCAGTGAGGCAAGGCCCTTGAACACCGGGGAGCTGTTTTTT
NA TRBJ1-2 TRBV28 NA CASSLTYLGAPYTF TGTGCCAGCAGTTTAACTTATTTGGGGGCGCCTTACACCTTC
TRBD1 TRBJ2-1 TRBV5-1 NA CASSGGTGRGNEQFF TGCGCCAGCAGCGGGGGGACAGGTAGGGGAAATGAGCAGTTCTTC